A selection of T cell receptor beta chains follows, all from one sample in a study of T-cell reconstitution after alpha-beta-depleted transplantation in children. TCRdb re-analysed the PCR reads in MiXCR, keeping a single row per CDR3 protein. The sample lists 130,000 to 150,000 distinct CDR3 sequences; around 8.5% were seen once. This specimen was PBMCs, mostly from graft donor cells, taken 180 days after TCRalphabeta/CD19-depleted stem cell transplant. Receptor source: a female patient under 10 years old who had a stem cell transplant for congenital amegakaryocytic thrombocytopenia, so the T cells may come from the graft donor. Both conserved end residues are part of each CDR3. The order of the fields is J gene, V gene, CDR3 protein.

TRBJ1-1 | TRBV6-1 | CASRPGQGYTEAFF
TRBJ2-1 | TRBV6-2/TRBV6-3 | CASSYAPHKSRLAGYNEQFF
TRBJ1-1 | TRBV10-3 | CAISESPRLRDRLVNTEAFF
TRBJ2-7 | TRBV5-1 | CASSLGYQTSGRGEQYF
TRBJ2-3 | TRBV7-3 | CASSPMGLLDTQYF
TRBJ2-1 | TRBV11-2 | CASSRTGVSYNEQFF
TRBJ1-1 | TRBV7-9 | CASSPPLGNEAFF
TRBJ2-2 | TRBV18 | CASSAKQGTGELFF
TRBJ2-1 | TRBV20-1 | CSATALIGQFF
TRBJ2-7 | TRBV28 | CASSFRDSEQYF
TRBJ2-5 | TRBV12-3/TRBV12-4 | CASSQPAGGGETQYF
TRBJ2-1 | TRBV5-1 | CASSSSPPNYNEQFF
TRBJ2-5 | TRBV5-1 | CASSRRASDETQYF
TRBJ2-3 | TRBV4-1 | CASSYHTGGVDTQYF
TRBJ2-5 | TRBV11-2 | CASTKEEEETQYF
TRBJ1-5 | TRBV12-5 | CASGLALQGSNQPQHF
TRBJ2-2 | TRBV5-1 | CASSLVPTLASNTGELFF
TRBJ1-6 | TRBV3-1 | CASCQGGGTGGHSPLHF
TRBJ2-3 | TRBV29-1 | CSVELQGADTQYF
TRBJ1-5 | TRBV6-1 | CASSNPSNQPQHF
TRBJ2-4 | TRBV6-5 | CASRGRLKNIQYF
TRBJ2-1 | TRBV20-1 | CSASRDSPRDEQFF
TRBJ1-1 | TRBV4-1 | CASSQEVVVNTEAFF
TRBJ2-7 | TRBV10-3 | CATQGQGASEGEQYF